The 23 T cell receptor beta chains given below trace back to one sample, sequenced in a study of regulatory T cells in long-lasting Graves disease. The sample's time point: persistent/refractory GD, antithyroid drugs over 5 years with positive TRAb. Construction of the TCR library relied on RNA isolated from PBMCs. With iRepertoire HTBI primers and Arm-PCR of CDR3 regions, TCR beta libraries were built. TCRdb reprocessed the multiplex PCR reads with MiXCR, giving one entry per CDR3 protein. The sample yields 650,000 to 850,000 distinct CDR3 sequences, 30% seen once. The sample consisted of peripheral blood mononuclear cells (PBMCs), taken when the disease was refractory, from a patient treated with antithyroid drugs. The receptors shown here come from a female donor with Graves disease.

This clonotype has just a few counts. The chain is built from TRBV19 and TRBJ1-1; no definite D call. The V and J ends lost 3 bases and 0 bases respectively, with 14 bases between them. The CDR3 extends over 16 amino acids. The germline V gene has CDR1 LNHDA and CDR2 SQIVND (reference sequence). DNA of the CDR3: TGTGCCAGTAGTATTCTCCGGGCAGAAATGAACACTGAAGCTTTCTTT. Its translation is CASSILRAEMNTEAFF.

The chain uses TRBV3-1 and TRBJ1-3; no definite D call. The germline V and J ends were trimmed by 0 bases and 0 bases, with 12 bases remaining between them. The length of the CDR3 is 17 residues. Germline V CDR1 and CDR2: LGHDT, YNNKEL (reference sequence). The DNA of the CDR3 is TGTGCCAGCAGCCAAGATCTTCGGACCAACTCTGGAAACACCATATATTTT. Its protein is CASSQDLRTNSGNTIYF.

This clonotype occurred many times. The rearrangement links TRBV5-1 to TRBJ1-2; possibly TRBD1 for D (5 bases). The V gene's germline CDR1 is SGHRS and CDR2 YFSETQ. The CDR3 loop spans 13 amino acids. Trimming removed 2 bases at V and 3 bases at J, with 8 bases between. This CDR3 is CASSFDSDYGYTF. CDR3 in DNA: TGCGCCAGCAGCTTTGACAGTGACTATGGCTACACCTTC. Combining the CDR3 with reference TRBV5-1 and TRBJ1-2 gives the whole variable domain KAGVTQTPRYLIKTRGQQVTLSCSPISGHRSVSWYQQTPGQGLQFLFEYFSETQRNKGNFPGRFSGRQFSNSRSEMNVSTLELGDSALYLCASSFDSDYGYTFGSGTRLTVV.

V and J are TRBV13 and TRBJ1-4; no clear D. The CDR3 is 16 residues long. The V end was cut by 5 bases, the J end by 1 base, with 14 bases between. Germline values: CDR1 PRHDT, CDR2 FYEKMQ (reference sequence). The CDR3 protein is CASSRNPGGTNEKLFF. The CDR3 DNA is TGTGCCAGCAGCCGTAACCCGGGAGGAACTAATGAAAAACTGTTTTTT.

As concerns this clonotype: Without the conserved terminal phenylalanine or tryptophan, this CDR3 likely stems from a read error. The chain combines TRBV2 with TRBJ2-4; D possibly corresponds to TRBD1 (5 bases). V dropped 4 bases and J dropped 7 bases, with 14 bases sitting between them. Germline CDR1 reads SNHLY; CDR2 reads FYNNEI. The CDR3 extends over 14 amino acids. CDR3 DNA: TGTGCCAGCAGTGGATCTGGTGGGGCGAACATTCAGTACCTC. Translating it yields CASSGSGGANIQYL.

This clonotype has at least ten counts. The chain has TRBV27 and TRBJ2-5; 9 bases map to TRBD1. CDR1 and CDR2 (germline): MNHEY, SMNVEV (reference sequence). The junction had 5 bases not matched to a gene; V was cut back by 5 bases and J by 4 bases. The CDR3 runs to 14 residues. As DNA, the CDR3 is TGTGCCAGCAGTCTTAGACAGGGGGTAGAGACCCAGTACTTC. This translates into CASSLRQGVETQYF.

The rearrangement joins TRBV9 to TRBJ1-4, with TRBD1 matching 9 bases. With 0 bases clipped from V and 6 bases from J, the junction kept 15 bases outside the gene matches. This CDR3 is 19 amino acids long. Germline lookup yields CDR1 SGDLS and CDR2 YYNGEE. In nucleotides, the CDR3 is TGTGCCAGCAGCGTAGGGGAAAGATTTGGGAGACAGGGGGATGAAAAACTGTTTTTT. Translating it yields CASSVGERFGRQGDEKLFF.

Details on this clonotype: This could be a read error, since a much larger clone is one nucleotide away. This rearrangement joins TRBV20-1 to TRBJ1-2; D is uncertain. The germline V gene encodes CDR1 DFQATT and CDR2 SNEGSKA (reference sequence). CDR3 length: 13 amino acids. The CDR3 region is CSARGGLNYGYAF. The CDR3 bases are TGCAGTGCTAGGGGAGGGCTTAACTATGGCTACGCCTTC.

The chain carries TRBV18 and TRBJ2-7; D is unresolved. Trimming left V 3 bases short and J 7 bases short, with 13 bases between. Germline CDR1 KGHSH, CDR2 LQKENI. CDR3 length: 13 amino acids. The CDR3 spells CASSPIPQQEQYF. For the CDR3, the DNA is TGTGCCAGCTCACCTATACCCCAGCAGGAGCAGTACTTC.

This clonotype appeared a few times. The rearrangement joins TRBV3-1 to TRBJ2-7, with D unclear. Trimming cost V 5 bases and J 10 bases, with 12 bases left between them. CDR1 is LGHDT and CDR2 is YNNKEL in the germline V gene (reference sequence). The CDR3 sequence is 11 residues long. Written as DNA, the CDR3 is TGTGCCAGCAGCTCGAGCATAGATCAGTACTTC. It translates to CASSSSIDQYF.

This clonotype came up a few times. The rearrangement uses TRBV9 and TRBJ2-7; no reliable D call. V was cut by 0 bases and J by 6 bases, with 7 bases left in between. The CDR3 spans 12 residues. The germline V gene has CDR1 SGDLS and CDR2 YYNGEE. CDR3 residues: CASSVDWGEQYF. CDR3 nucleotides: TGTGCCAGCAGCGTAGATTGGGGCGAGCAGTACTTC.

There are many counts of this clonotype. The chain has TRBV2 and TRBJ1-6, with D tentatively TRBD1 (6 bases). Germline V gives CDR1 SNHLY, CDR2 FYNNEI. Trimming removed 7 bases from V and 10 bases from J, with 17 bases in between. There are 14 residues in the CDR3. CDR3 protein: CASNPKGGRSPLHF. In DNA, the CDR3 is TGTGCCAGCAATCCCAAAGGGGGAAGATCACCCCTCCACTTT. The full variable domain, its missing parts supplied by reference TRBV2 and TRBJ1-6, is EPEVTQTPSHQVTQMGQEVILRCVPISNHLYFYWYRQILGQKVEFLVSFYNNEISEKSEIFDDQFSVERPDGSNFTLKIRSTKLEDSAMYFCASNPKGGRSPLHFGNGTRLTVT.

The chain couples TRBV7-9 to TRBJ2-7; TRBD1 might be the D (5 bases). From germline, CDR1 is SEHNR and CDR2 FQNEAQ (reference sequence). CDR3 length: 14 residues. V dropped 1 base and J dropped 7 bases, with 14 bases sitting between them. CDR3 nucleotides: TGTGCCAGCAGCTTAGATTCTGCCAGGGATGAGCAGTACTTC. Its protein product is CASSLDSARDEQYF. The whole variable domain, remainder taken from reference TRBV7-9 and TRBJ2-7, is DTGVSQNPRHKITKRGQNVTFRCDPISEHNRLYWYRQTLGQGPEFLTYFQNEAQLEKSRLLSDRFSAERPKGSFSTLEIQRTEQGDSAMYLCASSLDSARDEQYFGPGTRLTVT.

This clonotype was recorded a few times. The CDR3 sequence: CAWSVRTGNQPQHF. CDR3 DNA: TGTGCCTGGAGTGTACGGACCGGCAATCAGCCCCAGCATTTT. This sequence joins TRBV30 and TRBJ1-5; unclear D gene. Looked up from germline, CDR1 is GTSNPN and CDR2 is SVGIG (reference sequence). Trimming took 0 bases from V and 2 from J, leaving 8 bases between them. This CDR3 is built from 14 residues.

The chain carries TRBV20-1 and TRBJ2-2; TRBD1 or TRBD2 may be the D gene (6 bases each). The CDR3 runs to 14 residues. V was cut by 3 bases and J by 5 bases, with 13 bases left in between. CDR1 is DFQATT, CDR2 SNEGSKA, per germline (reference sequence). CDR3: CSASYREDTGELFF. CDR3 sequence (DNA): TGCAGTGCTAGCTACAGGGAGGATACCGGGGAGCTGTTTTTT.

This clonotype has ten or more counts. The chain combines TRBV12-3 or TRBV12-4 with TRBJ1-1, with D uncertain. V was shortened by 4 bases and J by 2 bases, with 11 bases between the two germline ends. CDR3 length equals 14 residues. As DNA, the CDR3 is TGTGCCAGCAGTTCCCGGGGTGTTAACACTGAAGCTTTCTTT. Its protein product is CASSSRGVNTEAFF.

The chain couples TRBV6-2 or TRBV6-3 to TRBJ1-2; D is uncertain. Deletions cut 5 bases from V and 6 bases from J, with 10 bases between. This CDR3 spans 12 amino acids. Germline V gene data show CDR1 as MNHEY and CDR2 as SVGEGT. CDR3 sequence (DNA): TGTGCCAGCAGTGAAAGGAAGGATGGCTACACCTTC. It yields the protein CASSERKDGYTF.

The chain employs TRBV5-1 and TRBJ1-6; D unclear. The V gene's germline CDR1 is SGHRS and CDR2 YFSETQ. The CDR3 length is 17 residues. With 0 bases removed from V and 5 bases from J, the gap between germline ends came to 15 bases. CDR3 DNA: TGCGCCAGCAGCTTGGAATTATCGGGTAACAATAATTCACCCCTCCACTTT. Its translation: CASSLELSGNNNSPLHF. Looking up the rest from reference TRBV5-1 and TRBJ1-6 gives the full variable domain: KAGVTQTPRYLIKTRGQQVTLSCSPISGHRSVSWYQQTPGQGLQFLFEYFSETQRNKGNFPGRFSGRQFSNSRSEMNVSTLELGDSALYLCASSLELSGNNNSPLHFGNGTRLTVT.

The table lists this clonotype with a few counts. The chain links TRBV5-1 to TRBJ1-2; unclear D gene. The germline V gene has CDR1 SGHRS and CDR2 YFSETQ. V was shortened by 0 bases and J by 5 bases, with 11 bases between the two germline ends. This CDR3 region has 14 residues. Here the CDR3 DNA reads TGCGCCAGCAGCTTGGAACAGATGATATATGGCTACACCTTC. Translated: CASSLEQMIYGYTF. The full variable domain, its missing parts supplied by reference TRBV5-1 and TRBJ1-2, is KAGVTQTPRYLIKTRGQQVTLSCSPISGHRSVSWYQQTPGQGLQFLFEYFSETQRNKGNFPGRFSGRQFSNSRSEMNVSTLELGDSALYLCASSLEQMIYGYTFGSGTRLTVV.

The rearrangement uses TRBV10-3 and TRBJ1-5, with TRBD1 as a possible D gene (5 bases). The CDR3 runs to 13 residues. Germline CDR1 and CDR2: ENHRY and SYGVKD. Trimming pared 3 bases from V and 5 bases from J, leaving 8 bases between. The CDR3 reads CAISDPRDQPQHF. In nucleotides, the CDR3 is TGTGCCATCAGTGATCCCAGGGATCAGCCCCAGCATTTT.

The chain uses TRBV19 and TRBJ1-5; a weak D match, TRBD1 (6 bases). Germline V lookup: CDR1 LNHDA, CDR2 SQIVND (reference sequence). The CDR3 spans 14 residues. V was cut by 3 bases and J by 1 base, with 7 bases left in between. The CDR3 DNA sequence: TGTGCCAGTAGTATCGGACAGAGCAATCAGCCCCAGCATTTT. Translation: CASSIGQSNQPQHF. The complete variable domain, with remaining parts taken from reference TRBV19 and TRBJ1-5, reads DGGITQSPKYLFRKEGQNVTLSCEQNLNHDAMYWYRQDPGQGLRLIYYSQIVNDFQKGDIAEGYSVSREKKESFPLTVTSAQKNPTAFYLCASSIGQSNQPQHFGDGTRLSIL.

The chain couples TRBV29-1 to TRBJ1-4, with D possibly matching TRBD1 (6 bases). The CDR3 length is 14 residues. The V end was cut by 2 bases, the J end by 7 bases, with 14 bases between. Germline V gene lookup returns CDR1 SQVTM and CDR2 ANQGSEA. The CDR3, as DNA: TGCAGCGTTGAATCTCGGGGGCGCAGTGAAAAACTGTTTTTT. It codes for CSVESRGRSEKLFF.

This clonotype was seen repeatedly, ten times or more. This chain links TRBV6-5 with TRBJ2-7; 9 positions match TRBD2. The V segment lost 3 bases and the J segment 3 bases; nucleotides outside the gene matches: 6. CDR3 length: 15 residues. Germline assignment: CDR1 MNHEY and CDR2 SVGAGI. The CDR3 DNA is TGTGCCAGCAGTTATAGACTAGCGGAAATCTACGAGCAGTACTTC. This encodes CASSYRLAEIYEQYF.